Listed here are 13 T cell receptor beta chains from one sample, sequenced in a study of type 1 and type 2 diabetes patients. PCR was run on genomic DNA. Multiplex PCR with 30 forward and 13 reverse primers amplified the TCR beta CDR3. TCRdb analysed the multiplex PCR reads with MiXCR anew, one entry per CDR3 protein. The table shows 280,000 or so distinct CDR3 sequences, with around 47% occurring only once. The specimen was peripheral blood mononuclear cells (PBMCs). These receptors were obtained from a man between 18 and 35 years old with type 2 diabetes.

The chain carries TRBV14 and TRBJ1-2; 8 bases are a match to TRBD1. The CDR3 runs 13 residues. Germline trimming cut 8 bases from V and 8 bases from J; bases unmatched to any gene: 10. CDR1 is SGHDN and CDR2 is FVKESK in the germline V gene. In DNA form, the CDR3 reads TGTGCCAGCTCACCTCAGGGGGCGGAAGGCTACACCTTC. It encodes CASSPQGAEGYTF.

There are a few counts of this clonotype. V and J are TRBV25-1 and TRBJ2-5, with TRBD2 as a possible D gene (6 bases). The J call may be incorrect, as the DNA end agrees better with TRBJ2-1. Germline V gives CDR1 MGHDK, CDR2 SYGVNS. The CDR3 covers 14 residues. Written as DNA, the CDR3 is TGTGCCAGCAGACCATGGCGGGAATACGGTGAGCAGTTCTTC. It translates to CASRPWREYGEQFF.

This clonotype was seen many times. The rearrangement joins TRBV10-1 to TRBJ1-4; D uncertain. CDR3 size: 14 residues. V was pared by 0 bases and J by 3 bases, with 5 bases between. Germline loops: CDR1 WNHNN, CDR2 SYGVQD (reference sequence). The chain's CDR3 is CASSESASNEKLFF. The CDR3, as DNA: TGCGCCAGCAGTGAGTCGGCATCTAATGAAAAACTGTTTTTT.

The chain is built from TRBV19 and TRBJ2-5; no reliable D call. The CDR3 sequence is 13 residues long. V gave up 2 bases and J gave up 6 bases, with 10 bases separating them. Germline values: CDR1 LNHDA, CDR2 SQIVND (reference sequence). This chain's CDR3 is CASSIQSRQTQYF. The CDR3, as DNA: TGTGCCAGTAGTATACAGAGCCGACAGACCCAGTACTTC.

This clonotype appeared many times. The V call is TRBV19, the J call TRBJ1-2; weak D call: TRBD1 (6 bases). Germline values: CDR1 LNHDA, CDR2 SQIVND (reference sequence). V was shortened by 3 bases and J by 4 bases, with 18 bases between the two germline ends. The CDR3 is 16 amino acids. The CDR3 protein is CASSMGPGVDGYGYTF. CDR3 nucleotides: TGTGCCAGTAGTATGGGTCCAGGGGTTGACGGCTATGGCTACACCTTC.

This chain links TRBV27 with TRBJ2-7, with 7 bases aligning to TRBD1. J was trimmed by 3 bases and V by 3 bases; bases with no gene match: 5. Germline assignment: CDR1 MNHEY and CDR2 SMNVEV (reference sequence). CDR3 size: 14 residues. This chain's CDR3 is CASSLKGQHYEQYF. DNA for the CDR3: TGTGCCAGCAGTTTGAAGGGACAGCACTACGAGCAGTACTTC.

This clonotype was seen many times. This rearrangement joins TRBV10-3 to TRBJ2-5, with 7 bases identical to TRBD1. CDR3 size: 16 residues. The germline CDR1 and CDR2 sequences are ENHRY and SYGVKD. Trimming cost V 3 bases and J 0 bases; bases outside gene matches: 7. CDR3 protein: CAISDPGQLYQETQYF. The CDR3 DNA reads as TGTGCCATCAGTGACCCGGGACAGCTATACCAAGAGACCCAGTACTTC.

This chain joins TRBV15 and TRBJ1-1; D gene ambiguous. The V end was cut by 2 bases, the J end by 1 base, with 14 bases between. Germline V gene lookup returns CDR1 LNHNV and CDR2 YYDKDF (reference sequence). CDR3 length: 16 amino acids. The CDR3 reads CATSRPQRKTNTEAFF. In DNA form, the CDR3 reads TGTGCCACCAGCAGACCCCAGAGGAAGACGAACACTGAAGCTTTCTTT. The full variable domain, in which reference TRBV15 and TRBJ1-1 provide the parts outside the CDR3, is DAMVIQNPRYQVTQFGKPVTLSCSQTLNHNVMYWYQQKSSQAPKLLFHYYDKDFNNEADTPDNFQSRRPNTSFCFLDIRSPGLGDTAMYLCATSRPQRKTNTEAFFGQGTRLTVV.

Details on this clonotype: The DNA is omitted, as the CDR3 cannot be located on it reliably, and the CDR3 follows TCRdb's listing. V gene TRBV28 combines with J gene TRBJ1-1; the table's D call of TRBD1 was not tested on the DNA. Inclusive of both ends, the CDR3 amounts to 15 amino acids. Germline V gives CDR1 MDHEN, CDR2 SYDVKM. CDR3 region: CASSLFLSANTEAFF.

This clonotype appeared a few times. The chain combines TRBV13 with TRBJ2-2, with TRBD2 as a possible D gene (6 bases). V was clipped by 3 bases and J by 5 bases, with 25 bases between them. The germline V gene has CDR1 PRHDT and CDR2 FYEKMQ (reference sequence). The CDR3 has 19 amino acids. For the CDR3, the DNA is TGTGCCAGCAGCTTCCGTCTCCCTAGCGCGGAGGAGTTTACCGGGGAGCTGTTTTTT. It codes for CASSFRLPSAEEFTGELFF.

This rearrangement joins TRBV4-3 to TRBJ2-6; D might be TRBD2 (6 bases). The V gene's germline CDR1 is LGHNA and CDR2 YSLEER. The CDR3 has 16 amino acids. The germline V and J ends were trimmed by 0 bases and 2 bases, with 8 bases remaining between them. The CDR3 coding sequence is TGCGCCAGCAGCCAAGATTGGGGGGCTGGGGCCAACGTCCTGACTTTC. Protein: CASSQDWGAGANVLTF.

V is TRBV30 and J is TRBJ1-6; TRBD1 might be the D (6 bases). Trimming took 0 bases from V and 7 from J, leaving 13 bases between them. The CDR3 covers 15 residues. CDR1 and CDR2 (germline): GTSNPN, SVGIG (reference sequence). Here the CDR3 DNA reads TGTGCCTGGAGTGTACGACAGGTTTTCAATTCACCCCTCCACTTT. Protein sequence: CAWSVRQVFNSPLHF.

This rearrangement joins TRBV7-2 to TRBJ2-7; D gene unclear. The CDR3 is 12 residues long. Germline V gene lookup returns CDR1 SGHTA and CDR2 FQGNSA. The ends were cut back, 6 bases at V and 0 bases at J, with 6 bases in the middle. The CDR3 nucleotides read TGTGCCAGCAGGGGCCCCTCCTACGAGCAGTACTTC. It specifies CASRGPSYEQYF.